These 22 T cell receptor beta chains originate from one sample sequenced in a study of radiotherapy plus CTLA-4 blockade in lung cancer. The protocol was immunoSEQ multiplex PCR, while the TCRdb copy is restricted to in-frame clones and leaves out a portion. The repertoire includes around 72,000 clones, roughly 78% of them detected once, and around 7% sits in the top ten. Material: peripheral blood, obtained from a patient treated with radiotherapy plus ipilimumab. These receptors were collected from a human donor with non-small cell lung cancer who had a complete response to radiotherapy plus ipilimumab.

The chain is built from TRBV9 and TRBJ1-5; D gene ambiguous. The V end lost 0 bases, the J end lost 6 bases, and 7 bases lay between the germline ends. The V gene's germline CDR1 is SGDLS and CDR2 YYNGEE. The CDR3 has 13 residues. CDR3 DNA sequence: TGTGCCAGCAGCGTAGCTGATTCTCAGCCCCAGCATTTT. As protein: CASSVADSQPQHF.

This clone has only a few counts. The V call is TRBV7-2, the J call TRBJ1-2; 7 bases are a match to TRBD1. The germline CDR1 and CDR2 sequences are SGHTA and FQGNSA. CDR3 length equals 14 residues. The V segment lost 6 bases and the J segment 8 bases; nucleotides outside the gene matches: 12. Here the CDR3 reads CASSNDRATTGYTF. CDR3 DNA: TGTGCCAGCAGTAATGACAGGGCCACGACGGGCTACACCTTC.

This clone was seen more than once but under ten times. The chain combines TRBV18 with TRBJ1-1; D possibly corresponds to TRBD1 (5 bases). The CDR3 runs to 13 residues. Trimming took off 4 bases at V and 1 base at J, with 7 bases between the two ends. CDR1 is KGHSH and CDR2 is LQKENI in the germline V gene. The CDR3 loop is CASSRGRNTEAFF. The CDR3 coding sequence is TGTGCCAGCTCACGGGGGAGGAACACTGAAGCTTTCTTT.

The rearrangement uses TRBV6-5 and TRBJ2-7; 9 bases are shared with TRBD1. The CDR3 is 16 residues long. The trim removed 2 bases at V and 0 bases at J, leaving 5 bases unmatched. Germline V gene sequence: CDR1 MNHEY, CDR2 SVGAGI. DNA of the CDR3: TGTGCCAGCAGTTACCGGGACAGGGTGCTCTCCTACGAGCAGTACTTC. Encoded protein: CASSYRDRVLSYEQYF.

The rearrangement joins TRBV6-5 to TRBJ1-1; D may be TRBD1 (5 bases). Trimming shortened V by 2 bases and J by 0 bases, and 7 bases separated the two germline ends. This CDR3 comprises 14 residues. Germline V gene data show CDR1 as MNHEY and CDR2 as SVGAGI. CDR3 residues: CASSYQGVNTEAFF. CDR3 sequence (DNA): TGTGCCAGCAGTTACCAGGGCGTGAACACTGAAGCTTTCTTT.

The chain links TRBV2 to TRBJ2-3, with a possible D match to TRBD2 (6 bases). Trimming cost V 7 bases and J 5 bases, with 13 bases left between them. CDR1 is SNHLY and CDR2 is FYNNEI in the germline V gene. The CDR3 sequence is 13 residues long. CDR3 DNA: TGTGCCAGCATCCGGGAGATTAGAGATACGCAGTATTTT. Encoded protein: CASIREIRDTQYF.

The chain couples TRBV6-1 to TRBJ1-2, with a possible D match to TRBD1 (5 bases). The CDR3 is made up of 14 amino acids. Trimming left V 7 bases short and J 2 bases short, with 14 bases between. The germline CDR1 and CDR2 sequences are MNHNS and SASEGT. The CDR3 spells CASMLLEGNYGYTF. The CDR3 coding sequence is TGTGCCAGCATGCTGTTAGAGGGGAACTATGGCTACACCTTC.

The V and J genes are TRBV15 and TRBJ1-1, with D possibly TRBD1 on 6 matching bases. Germline V gene sequence: CDR1 LNHNV, CDR2 YYDKDF (reference sequence). This CDR3 spans 16 amino acids. V lost 2 bases and J 4 bases, leaving 17 bases between the germline ends. The CDR3 DNA is TGTGCCACCAGCAGAACGACGGGGAGGGGGTCCACTGAAGCTTTCTTT. This sequence encodes CATSRTTGRGSTEAFF.

The sample holds one count of this clone. This rearrangement joins TRBV6-6 to TRBJ1-5; D is possibly TRBD1 (6 bases). Germline V gene lookup returns CDR1 MNHNY and CDR2 SVGAGI (reference sequence). There are 16 residues in the CDR3. Trimming took off 5 bases at V and 3 bases at J, with 17 bases between the two ends. The CDR3, as DNA: TGTGCCAGCAGTGGGGATCGGACAGTATTCAATCAGCCCCAGCATTTT. It yields the protein CASSGDRTVFNQPQHF.

The chain links TRBV15 to TRBJ1-2; 9 nucleotides match TRBD1. Germline V lookup: CDR1 LNHNV, CDR2 YYDKDF (reference sequence). This CDR3 spans 15 amino acids. Trimming removed 4 bases from V and 2 bases from J; junction bases left unmatched: 5. The CDR3 here is CATSINRGQNYGYTF. Written as DNA, the CDR3 is TGTGCCACCAGCATTAACAGGGGGCAGAACTATGGCTACACCTTC.

The rearrangement links TRBV5-4 to TRBJ2-5; D may be TRBD1 (5 bases). This CDR3 comprises 15 residues. The germline V gene encodes CDR1 SGHNT and CDR2 YYREEE (reference sequence). V lost 0 bases to trimming and J lost 2 bases, with 11 bases between them. Here the CDR3 reads CASSLEPGPQETQYF. CDR3 in DNA: TGTGCCAGCAGCTTGGAACCAGGGCCTCAAGAGACCCAGTACTTC.

This clone showed up just a few times. The chain uses TRBV5-5 and TRBJ2-2, with 7 bases aligning to TRBD2. This CDR3 region has 16 residues. CDR1 SGHKS and CDR2 YYEKEE come from the germline V gene (reference sequence). V was clipped by 0 bases and J by 3 bases; unmatched bases: 5. The CDR3 spells CASSLEGGRYTGELFF. The CDR3 DNA is TGTGCCAGCAGCTTGGAGGGAGGGCGGTACACCGGGGAGCTGTTTTTT.

The V gene is TRBV5-6, the J gene TRBJ2-1; D possibly uses TRBD1 or TRBD2 (5 bases each). In germline, CDR1 is SGHDT, CDR2 YYEEEE. V was trimmed by 4 bases and J by 12 bases, leaving 11 bases between them. The CDR3 runs 11 residues. The CDR3: CASSQSGGQFF. CDR3 bases: TGTGCCAGCAGCCAGTCTGGGGGGCAGTTCTTC.

This chain joins TRBV5-1 and TRBJ2-7, with 9 bases matching TRBD1. V lost 0 bases to trimming and J lost 3 bases; unmatched junction nucleotides: 7. The germline V gene has CDR1 SGHRS and CDR2 YFSETQ. There are 16 residues in the CDR3. The CDR3 protein is CASSLGTGARDYEQYF. DNA for the CDR3: TGCGCCAGCAGCTTGGGGACAGGGGCTCGGGACTACGAGCAGTACTTC.

This chain connects TRBV7-2 to TRBJ2-1; D gene unclear. Germline V gives CDR1 SGHTA, CDR2 FQGNSA. The ends were cut back, 3 bases at V and 7 bases at J, with 13 bases in the middle. The CDR3 has 14 residues. CDR3 protein: CASSFIRAINEQFF. In nucleotides, the CDR3 is TGTGCCAGCAGCTTTATCCGGGCGATAAATGAGCAGTTCTTC.

This chain uses TRBV7-9 with TRBJ1-5; D is unclear. With 1 base removed from V and 5 bases from J, the gap between germline ends came to 9 bases. In germline, CDR1 is SEHNR, CDR2 FQNEAQ (reference sequence). This CDR3 comprises 14 residues. The DNA for the CDR3 is TGTGCCAGCAGCTTAGGGGGATCCCATCAGCCCCAGCATTTT. Residues: CASSLGGSHQPQHF.

The rearrangement uses TRBV5-4 and TRBJ2-7; weak D call: TRBD2 (6 bases). Germline lookup yields CDR1 SGHNT and CDR2 YYREEE (reference sequence). The CDR3 sequence is 14 residues long. V lost 1 base, J lost 2 bases, and 10 bases lay in between. CDR3 sequence: CASSLYAGTYEQYF. CDR3 sequence (DNA): TGTGCCAGCAGCTTGTACGCGGGAACCTACGAGCAGTACTTC.

The chain employs TRBV7-9 and TRBJ1-4; tentatively, D is TRBD1 (6 bases). The germline CDR1 and CDR2 sequences are SEHNR and FQNEAQ (reference sequence). Trimming shortened V by 1 base and J by 8 bases, and 14 bases separated the two germline ends. The CDR3 sequence is 15 residues long. The CDR3 nucleotides read TGTGCCAGCAGCTTAGTCTGGGCGGGGGGCGAAAAACTGTTTTTT. As protein: CASSLVWAGGEKLFF.

The chain recombines TRBV28 with TRBJ2-7; D might be TRBD1 (5 bases). The CDR3 covers 12 residues. Trimming removed 3 bases from V and 3 bases from J, with 6 bases in between. The V gene's germline CDR1 is MDHEN and CDR2 SYDVKM. As DNA, the CDR3 is TGTGCCAGCAGTTTCGGACACTACGAGCAGTACGTC. It codes for CASSFGHYEQYV.

This clone was observed a handful of times. Here the CDR3 DNA reads TGTGCCAGCAGCTTAAGGCAGGCGGGAGATACGCAGTATTTT. This encodes CASSLRQAGDTQYF. The chain couples TRBV7-2 to TRBJ2-3; maybe TRBD2 (5 bases). Trimming took off 2 bases at V and 5 bases at J, with 11 bases between the two ends. CDR3 size: 14 residues. Germline loops: CDR1 SGHTA, CDR2 FQGNSA.

In its sample, this clone was seen a few times. The chain couples TRBV7-9 to TRBJ1-5; D gene unclear. This CDR3 is 9 amino acids long. Germline assignment: CDR1 SEHNR and CDR2 FQNEAQ (reference sequence). The V and J ends lost 2 bases and 11 bases respectively, with 1 base between them. This CDR3 is CASSLSQHF. The CDR3 DNA follows: TGTGCCAGCAGCTTATCCCAGCATTTT.

The rearrangement joins TRBV10-1 to TRBJ2-1; D is perhaps TRBD1 (6 bases). Germline assignment: CDR1 WNHNN and CDR2 SYGVQD (reference sequence). The CDR3 is 17 residues long. V shed 3 bases and J shed 0 bases, with 15 bases lying between them. The CDR3 loop reads CASSDPGRGGSYNEQFF. The CDR3, as DNA: TGCGCCAGCAGTGACCCGGGGCGAGGGGGCTCCTACAATGAGCAGTTCTTC.